Below are 3 T cell receptor beta chains sequenced from a single sample in a study of T-cell reconstitution after alpha-beta-depleted transplantation in children. Library preparation (for TCRbeta) was performed with unique molecular identifiers. TCRdb re-analysed the PCR reads in MiXCR, keeping a single row per CDR3 protein. The sample includes 300,000 to 400,000 distinct CDR3 sequences, around 20% of them seen just once. Sequenced here: PBMCs, mostly from graft donor cells, sampled 180 days after TCRalphabeta/CD19-depleted stem cell transplant. These receptors all come from a male patient between 5 and 17 years old who had a stem cell transplant for acute lymphoblastic leukemia, so the T cells may come from the graft donor.

V usage is TRBV7-2 and J usage is TRBJ1-6; D might be TRBD1 (5 bases). The germline V gene has CDR1 SGHTA and CDR2 FQGNSA. The CDR3 totals 16 residues. V lost 7 bases, J lost 10 bases, and 23 bases lay in between. CDR3 sequence (DNA): TGTGCCAGCACCCTCGTTTATAACACAGGAGGGTCACCCCTCCACTTT. This codes for CASTLVYNTGGSPLHF.

The rearrangement uses TRBV27 and TRBJ2-2, with a tentative D call TRBD1 (6 bases). The CDR3 is made up of 14 amino acids. Trimming removed 2 bases from V and 5 bases from J, with 9 bases in between. In germline, CDR1 is MNHEY, CDR2 SMNVEV (reference sequence). The CDR3 nucleotides read TGTGCCAGCAGTTTAGCAGGGGTGACCGGGGAGCTGTTTTTT. Its protein is CASSLAGVTGELFF.

This chain links TRBV6-5 with TRBJ2-3; 9 nucleotides align to TRBD1. V shed 1 base, J shed 5 bases, and the junction held 4 bases outside the gene matches. This CDR3 contains 15 residues. The germline gives CDR1 MNHEY, CDR2 SVGAGI. This CDR3 reads CASSYYRGHGDTQYF. The DNA for the CDR3 is TGTGCCAGCAGTTACTACAGGGGGCATGGAGATACGCAGTATTTT.